This note documents a single TCR beta chain sequence. Its specificity is not known. This CDR3 spans 12 amino acids. The germline CDR1 and CDR2 sequences are LNHDA and SQIVND (reference sequence). Nobody recorded the CMV serostatus of this donor. PCR primers comprised 60 Vbeta and 13 Jbeta primers. In the authors' methods: In a later analysis, some 80 million unique TCR beta chains included roughly 11 million shared by two or more donors. Some clones are missing from TCRdb's copy, which holds only in-frame ones; the method was immunoSEQ multiplex PCR. Clone size and the V and J calls come from that table; the DNA yielded D and trimming. The table lists around 94,000 clones, about 62% of them singletons. This entry belongs to a study of cytomegalovirus exposure and HLA in healthy donors. Study-wide findings and caveats: CMV serostatus was the only immune exposure information that was available. In vitro confirmation showed a few CMV-associated chains to be CMV antigen specific.

This clonotype was obtained from a human donor in good health. V usage is TRBV19 and J usage is TRBJ2-5; TRBD2 matches at 7 bases. The J call is uncertain, as TRBJ2-7 better fits the DNA end. The sequencing sample was made of PBMCs. CDR3 DNA: TGTGCCAGTAGTATATCGGGAGGCGAGCAGTACTTC. This codes for CASSISGGEQYF.